These T cell receptor beta chains were read from a single sample in a study of CD8 T cells in Susac syndrome. In TCRdb, the immunoSEQ multiplex PCR reads were re-called with MiXCR into one record per CDR3 protein. The data show under 95,000 distinct CDR3 sequences, roughly 94% seen once. What was sequenced was CD4+ T cells from PBMCs. The source is a human donor with Susac syndrome. Each CDR3 is given with its conserved first and last residue. The D gene is left open where the match is weak. Clone sizes are given selectively: once, few, many, or a class where the clone is expanded.

CDR3aa: CAWATSGVQETQYF
CDR3nt: TGTGCCTGGGCGACTAGCGGGGTTCAAGAGACCCAGTACTTC
j_gene: TRBJ2-5
v_gene: TRBV30
d_gene: TRBD2
abundance: -
len: 14

CDR3aa: CSGSLYQETQYF
CDR3nt: TGCAGCGGCTCATTATACCAAGAGACCCAGTACTTC
j_gene: TRBJ2-5
v_gene: TRBV29-1
d_gene: -
abundance: once
len: 12

CDR3aa: CASSLDAHADTQYF
CDR3nt: TGTGCTAGCAGCTTAGACGCCCATGCAGATACGCAGTATTTT
j_gene: TRBJ2-3
v_gene: TRBV7-7
d_gene: -
abundance: -
len: 14

CDR3aa: CASSSRDYTDTQYF
CDR3nt: TGTGCCAGCAGTTCCCGGGATTACACAGATACGCAGTATTTT
j_gene: TRBJ2-3
v_gene: TRBV6-5
d_gene: -
abundance: -
len: 14

CDR3aa: CSARVAGPRDEQFF
CDR3nt: TGCAGTGCTAGGGTAGCGGGGCCGAGGGATGAGCAGTTCTTC
j_gene: TRBJ2-1
v_gene: TRBV20-1
d_gene: TRBD2
abundance: -
len: 14

CDR3aa: CASSLSEGYGYTF
CDR3nt: TGCGCCAGCAGCTTGTCAGAGGGCTATGGCTACACCTTC
j_gene: TRBJ1-2
v_gene: TRBV5-1
d_gene: -
abundance: -
len: 13

CDR3aa: CSAAGQGAVGELFF
CDR3nt: TGCAGTGCCGCGGGACAGGGGGCTGTCGGGGAGCTGTTTTTT
j_gene: TRBJ2-2
v_gene: TRBV20-1
d_gene: TRBD1
abundance: -
len: 14

CDR3aa: CSVQSPSGGTYYEQYF
CDR3nt: TGCAGCGTTCAATCACCTAGCGGGGGGACCTACTACGAGCAGTACTTC
j_gene: TRBJ2-7
v_gene: TRBV29-1
d_gene: TRBD2
abundance: -
len: 16

CDR3aa: CASSQETLLALSTDTQYF
CDR3nt: TGCGCCAGCAGCCAAGAAACATTACTAGCGTTGAGCACAGATACGCAGTATTTT
j_gene: TRBJ2-3
v_gene: TRBV4-1
d_gene: TRBD2
abundance: -
len: 18

CDR3aa: CSVLQEANTEAFF
CDR3nt: TGCAGTGTCCTACAGGAAGCGAACACTGAAGCTTTCTTT
j_gene: TRBJ1-1
v_gene: TRBV20-1
d_gene: -
abundance: -
len: 13

CDR3aa: CASSQGRGVNSPLHF
CDR3nt: TGTGCCAGCAGCCAAGGCAGGGGGGTTAATTCACCCCTCCACTTT
j_gene: TRBJ1-6
v_gene: TRBV14
d_gene: TRBD1
abundance: -
len: 15

CDR3aa: CASSQEAGGPGGEQYF
CDR3nt: TGTGCCAGCAGCCAAGAAGCGGGGGGGCCAGGCGGCGAGCAGTACTTC
j_gene: TRBJ2-7
v_gene: TRBV4-2
d_gene: TRBD2
abundance: -
len: 16

CDR3aa: CASSIRNEQFF
CDR3nt: TGTGCCAGTAGTATCCGCAATGAGCAGTTCTTC
j_gene: TRBJ2-1
v_gene: TRBV19
d_gene: -
abundance: -
len: 11

CDR3aa: CASSLVNTGEQYF
CDR3nt: TGTGCCAGCAGCTTGGTGAATACGGGGGAGCAGTACTTC
j_gene: TRBJ2-7
v_gene: TRBV5-6
d_gene: -
abundance: -
len: 13

CDR3aa: CASSQGRENSPLHF
CDR3nt: TGTGCCAGCAGCCAAGGCAGGGAGAATTCACCCCTCCACTTT
j_gene: TRBJ1-6
v_gene: TRBV14
d_gene: -
abundance: -
len: 14

CDR3aa: CSVGSGGETQYF
CDR3nt: TGCAGCGTTGGCAGTGGGGGGGAGACCCAGTACTTC
j_gene: TRBJ2-5
v_gene: TRBV29-1
d_gene: -
abundance: -
len: 12

CDR3aa: CASRFTGAANYGYTF
CDR3nt: TGTGCCAGCAGATTCACAGGAGCTGCTAACTATGGCTACACCTTC
j_gene: TRBJ1-2
v_gene: TRBV28
d_gene: -
abundance: once
len: 15

CDR3aa: CASSQDLASNEQFF
CDR3nt: TGTGCCAGCAGCCAAGATCTGGCCTCCAATGAGCAGTTCTTC
j_gene: TRBJ2-1
v_gene: TRBV3-1
d_gene: -
abundance: -
len: 14

CDR3aa: CALRAQNNSPLHF
CDR3nt: TGTGCCCTCAGGGCACAGAATAATTCACCCCTCCACTTT
j_gene: TRBJ1-6
v_gene: TRBV30
d_gene: -
abundance: -
len: 13

CDR3aa: CASTPPGQRSYEQYF
CDR3nt: TGTGCCAGCACTCCCCCAGGTCAAAGGTCCTACGAGCAGTACTTC
j_gene: TRBJ2-7
v_gene: TRBV6-1
d_gene: -
abundance: few
len: 15

CDR3aa: CASREGALGNQPQHF
CDR3nt: TGTGCCAGCAGGGAGGGGGCCTTGGGCAATCAGCCCCAGCATTTT
j_gene: TRBJ1-5
v_gene: TRBV28
d_gene: TRBD1
abundance: -
len: 15

CDR3aa: CAWKGDRAYNEQFF
CDR3nt: TGTGCCTGGAAAGGGGACAGAGCCTACAATGAGCAGTTCTTC
j_gene: TRBJ2-1
v_gene: TRBV30
d_gene: TRBD1
abundance: -
len: 14

CDR3aa: CSARVGTDTQYF
CDR3nt: TGCAGTGCCAGGGTTGGCACAGATACGCAGTATTTT
j_gene: TRBJ2-3
v_gene: TRBV20-1
d_gene: -
abundance: -
len: 12